Shown below are 17 T cell receptor beta chains from a single sample sequenced in a study of blood T cell repertoires in COVID-19. The method was immunoSEQ multiplex PCR; TCRdb's version includes in-frame clones alone and lacks a portion of them. The table records about 73,000 clones, 82% of them present only once. Sequencing input: peripheral blood. These receptors all come from a woman aged 55-70 years with acute or convalescent COVID-19.

The chain joins TRBV28 to TRBJ2-3; D possibly corresponds to TRBD1 (5 bases). The germline CDR1 and CDR2 sequences are MDHEN and SYDVKM. CDR3 length: 14 residues. The ends were cut back, 10 bases at V and 3 bases at J, with 17 bases in the middle. The CDR3 protein is CATRAGPATDTQYF. The CDR3 region has the DNA TGTGCCACTCGCGCAGGGCCAGCGACAGATACGCAGTATTTT.

The rearrangement joins TRBV5-1 to TRBJ2-7; maybe TRBD1 (6 bases). The CDR3 spans 14 residues. Germline CDR1 reads SGHRS; CDR2 reads YFSETQ. V lost 0 bases, J lost 11 bases, and 18 bases lay in between. The CDR3 loop reads CASSLGQGKGYEYF. CDR3 coding DNA: TGCGCCAGCAGCTTGGGGCAGGGGAAGGGATATGAGTACTTC.

V usage is TRBV19 and J usage is TRBJ2-1; TRBD2 matches at 13 bases. The CDR3 totals 14 residues. Trimming took 4 bases from V and 10 from J; bases not matched to a gene: 4. In germline, CDR1 is LNHDA, CDR2 SQIVND (reference sequence). The CDR3 coding sequence is TGTGCCAGTAGTAATGGACTAGCGGGGGCAGAGCAGTTCTTC. This codes for CASSNGLAGAEQFF.

This chain joins TRBV20-1 and TRBJ1-2; D gene ambiguous. With 3 bases removed from V and 8 bases from J, the gap between germline ends came to 10 bases. The CDR3 is 11 amino acids. Germline V gives CDR1 DFQATT, CDR2 SNEGSKA (reference sequence). The CDR3 DNA sequence: TGCAGTGCTAGGGGAGGAAGCGGCTACACCTTC. It translates to CSARGGSGYTF.

The V gene is TRBV29-1, the J gene TRBJ1-3; D is undetermined. V lost 4 bases and J 1 base, leaving 5 bases between the germline ends. CDR3 length: 12 amino acids. Germline CDR1 is SQVTM and CDR2 is ANQGSEA. Written as DNA, the CDR3 is TGCAGCGTTGTCTCTTCTGGAAACACCATATATTTT. It yields the protein CSVVSSGNTIYF.

The table lists this clone with a few counts. The rearrangement links TRBV7-9 to TRBJ1-2, with 8 bases that match TRBD1. Germline CDR1 and CDR2: SEHNR and FQNEAQ (reference sequence). There are 15 residues in the CDR3. Trimming cost V 1 base and J 6 bases; bases outside gene matches: 7. CDR3 protein: CASSLGGGQADGYTF. CDR3 in DNA: TGTGCCAGCAGCTTAGGAGGGGGACAGGCAGATGGCTACACCTTC.

The rearrangement uses TRBV30 and TRBJ1-1; D perhaps matches TRBD1 (6 bases). Germline loops: CDR1 GTSNPN, CDR2 SVGIG (reference sequence). V was trimmed by 2 bases and J by 3 bases, leaving 10 bases between them. This CDR3 is built from 13 residues. Here the CDR3 DNA reads TGTGCCTGGAGTCTGGGGGCGTACACTGAAGCTTTCTTT. Encoded protein: CAWSLGAYTEAFF.

The chain joins TRBV14 to TRBJ1-3; no definite D call. Germline V gene lookup returns CDR1 SGHDN and CDR2 FVKESK. The CDR3 spans 15 residues. With 2 bases removed from V and 4 bases from J, the gap between germline ends came to 12 bases. Written as DNA, the CDR3 is TGTGCCAGCAGCCAACTCCTTCAAACAGGAAACACCATATATTTT. This sequence encodes CASSQLLQTGNTIYF. Variable domain in full (rest from reference TRBV14 and TRBJ1-3): EAGVTQFPSHSVIEKGQTVTLRCDPISGHDNLYWYRRVMGKEIKFLLHFVKESKQDESGMPNNRFLAERTGGTYSTLKVQPAELEDSGVYFCASSQLLQTGNTIYFGEGSWLTVV.

The chain couples TRBV2 to TRBJ2-2; D possibly corresponds to TRBD1 (6 bases). The germline gives CDR1 SNHLY, CDR2 FYNNEI. The length of the CDR3 is 14 residues. Trimming took off 6 bases at V and 2 bases at J, with 10 bases between the two ends. Here the CDR3 DNA reads TGTGCCAGCAGAGACAGGAGAAACACCGGGGAGCTGTTTTTT. It is translated as CASRDRRNTGELFF.

The rearrangement links TRBV30 to TRBJ1-6, with D uncertain. CDR3 length: 12 residues. With 2 bases removed from V and 10 bases from J, the gap between germline ends came to 9 bases. CDR1 and CDR2 (germline): GTSNPN, SVGIG (reference sequence). CDR3 sequence: CAWSPTKSPLHF. For the CDR3, the DNA is TGTGCCTGGAGTCCGACAAAATCACCCCTCCACTTT.

The chain combines TRBV15 with TRBJ2-1; 10 bases are shared with TRBD1. Germline V gene data show CDR1 as LNHNV and CDR2 as YYDKDF (reference sequence). Trimming cost V 8 bases and J 3 bases; bases outside gene matches: 4. The CDR3 has 14 residues. The CDR3 is CATSGTGVYNEQFF. CDR3 DNA: TGTGCCACCTCCGGGACAGGGGTCTACAATGAGCAGTTCTTC. Filled out from reference TRBV15 and TRBJ2-1, the complete variable domain reads DAMVIQNPRYQVTQFGKPVTLSCSQTLNHNVMYWYQQKSSQAPKLLFHYYDKDFNNEADTPDNFQSRRPNTSFCFLDIRSPGLGDTAMYLCATSGTGVYNEQFFGPGTRLTVL.

The chain joins TRBV7-2 to TRBJ2-7; D is uncertain. The V end was cut by 5 bases, the J end by 2 bases, with 4 bases between. CDR3 size: 11 residues. CDR1 and CDR2 (germline): SGHTA, FQGNSA. The CDR3: CASSVAYEQYF. Here the CDR3 DNA reads TGTGCCAGCAGCGTCGCCTACGAGCAGTACTTC. Full variable domain (rest looked up from reference TRBV7-2 and TRBJ2-7): GAGVSQSPSNKVTEKGKDVELRCDPISGHTALYWYRQSLGQGLEFLIYFQGNSAPDKSGLPSDRFSAERTGGSVSTLTIQRTQQEDSAVYLCASSVAYEQYFGPGTRLTVT.

The genes are TRBV2 and TRBJ2-1; tentative D call: TRBD1 (5 bases). This CDR3 has 15 amino acids. The V gene's germline CDR1 is SNHLY and CDR2 FYNNEI. Trimming cost V 9 bases and J 5 bases, with 20 bases left between them. The CDR3 sequence is CASLNEPGINNEQFF. CDR3 nucleotides: TGTGCCAGTCTTAACGAGCCAGGGATAAACAATGAGCAGTTCTTC. Complete variable domain (other parts from reference TRBV2 and TRBJ2-1): EPEVTQTPSHQVTQMGQEVILRCVPISNHLYFYWYRQILGQKVEFLVSFYNNEISEKSEIFDDQFSVERPDGSNFTLKIRSTKLEDSAMYFCASLNEPGINNEQFFGPGTRLTVL.

CDR3 nucleotide sequence: TGTGCCAGCAGTCTACGACTAGCGGAAGAGACCCAGTACTTC. Its translation is CASSLRLAEETQYF. The V gene is TRBV6-6, the J gene TRBJ2-5, with 9 positions matching TRBD2. The CDR3 runs 14 residues. With 5 bases clipped from V and 3 bases from J, the junction kept 4 bases outside the gene matches. Germline assignment: CDR1 MNHNY and CDR2 SVGAGI (reference sequence).

J is TRBJ1-5 and V is TRBV6-1; TRBD1 aligns across 10 bases. CDR3 length equals 16 residues. Germline CDR1 reads MNHNS; CDR2 reads SASEGT. J lost 2 bases, V lost 2 bases, and 3 bases had no gene match. CDR3 sequence: CASSEPGQGGNQPQHF. The CDR3 bases are TGTGCCAGCAGTGAACCTGGACAGGGGGGCAATCAGCCCCAGCATTTT.

J is TRBJ2-1 and V is TRBV5-8, with 10 bases fitting TRBD2. The germline gives CDR1 SGHTS, CDR2 YDEGEE. This CDR3 comprises 15 residues. The trim removed 2 bases at V and 5 bases at J, leaving 4 bases unmatched. The CDR3 spells CASSLGTSVNNEQFF. Here the CDR3 DNA reads TGTGCCAGCAGCTTAGGGACTAGCGTTAACAATGAGCAGTTCTTC.

The genes are TRBV5-6 and TRBJ1-4; 8 bases align to TRBD1. From germline, CDR1 is SGHDT and CDR2 YYEEEE. V was pared by 0 bases and J by 5 bases, with 9 bases of the junction left unmatched. This CDR3 is 17 amino acids long. The CDR3 region is CASSLGQGNILNEKLFF. CDR3 in DNA: TGTGCCAGCAGCTTGGGACAGGGGAATATTCTGAATGAAAAACTGTTTTTT.